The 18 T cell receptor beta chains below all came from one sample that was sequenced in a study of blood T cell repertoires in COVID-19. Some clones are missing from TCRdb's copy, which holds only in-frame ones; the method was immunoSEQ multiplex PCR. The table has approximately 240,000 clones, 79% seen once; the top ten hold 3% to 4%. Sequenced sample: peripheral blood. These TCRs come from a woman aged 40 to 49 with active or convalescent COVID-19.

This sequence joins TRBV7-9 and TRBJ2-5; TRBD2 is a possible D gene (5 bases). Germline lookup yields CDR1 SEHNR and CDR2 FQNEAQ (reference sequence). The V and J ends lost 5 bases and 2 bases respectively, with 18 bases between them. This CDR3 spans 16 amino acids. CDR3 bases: TGTGCCAGCAGCCCTCTTTCTAGCCGGGTACAAGAGACCCAGTACTTC. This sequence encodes CASSPLSSRVQETQYF. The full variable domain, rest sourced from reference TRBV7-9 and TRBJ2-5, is DTGVSQNPRHKITKRGQNVTFRCDPISEHNRLYWYRQTLGQGPEFLTYFQNEAQLEKSRLLSDRFSAERPKGSFSTLEIQRTEQGDSAMYLCASSPLSSRVQETQYFGPGTRLLVL.

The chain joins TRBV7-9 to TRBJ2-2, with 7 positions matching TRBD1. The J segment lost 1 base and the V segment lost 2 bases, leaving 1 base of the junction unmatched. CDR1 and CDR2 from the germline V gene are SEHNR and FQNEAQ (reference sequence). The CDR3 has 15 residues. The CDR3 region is CASSLRGRNTGELFF. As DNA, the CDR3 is TGTGCCAGCAGCTTAAGGGGGCGGAACACCGGGGAGCTGTTTTTT.

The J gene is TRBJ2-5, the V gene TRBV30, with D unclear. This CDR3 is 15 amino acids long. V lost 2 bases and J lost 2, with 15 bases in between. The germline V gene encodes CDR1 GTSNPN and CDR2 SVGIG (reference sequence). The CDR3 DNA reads TGTGCCTGGAGTCTCCAGGTGTCCCCACAAGAGACCCAGTACTTC. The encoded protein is CAWSLQVSPQETQYF.

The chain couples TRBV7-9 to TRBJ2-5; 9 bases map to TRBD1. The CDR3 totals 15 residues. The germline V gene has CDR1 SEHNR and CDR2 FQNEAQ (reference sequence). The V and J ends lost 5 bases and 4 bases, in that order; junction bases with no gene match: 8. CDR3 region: CASSLFGTGTETQYF. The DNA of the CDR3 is TGTGCCAGCAGCCTATTTGGGACAGGGACAGAGACCCAGTACTTC.

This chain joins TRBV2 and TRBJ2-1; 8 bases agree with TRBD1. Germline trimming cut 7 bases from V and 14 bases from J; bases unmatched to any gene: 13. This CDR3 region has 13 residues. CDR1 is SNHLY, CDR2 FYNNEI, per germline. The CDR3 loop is CASIILDRDKKFF. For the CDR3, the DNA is TGTGCCAGCATTATTTTGGACAGGGACAAAAAGTTCTTC.

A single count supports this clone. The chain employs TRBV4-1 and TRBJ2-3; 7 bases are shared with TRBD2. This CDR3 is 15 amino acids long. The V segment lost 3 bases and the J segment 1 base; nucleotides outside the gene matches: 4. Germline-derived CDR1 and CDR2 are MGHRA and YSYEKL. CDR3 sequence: CASSQIGLGTDTQYF. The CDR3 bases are TGCGCCAGCAGCCAGATCGGACTAGGCACAGATACGCAGTATTTT.

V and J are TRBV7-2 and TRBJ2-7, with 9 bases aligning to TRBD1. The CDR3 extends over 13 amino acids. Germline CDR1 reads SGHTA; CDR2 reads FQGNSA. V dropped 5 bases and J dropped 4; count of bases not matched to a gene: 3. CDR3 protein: CASSKDRGYEQYF. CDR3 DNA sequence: TGTGCCAGCAGCAAAGACAGGGGGTACGAGCAGTACTTC.

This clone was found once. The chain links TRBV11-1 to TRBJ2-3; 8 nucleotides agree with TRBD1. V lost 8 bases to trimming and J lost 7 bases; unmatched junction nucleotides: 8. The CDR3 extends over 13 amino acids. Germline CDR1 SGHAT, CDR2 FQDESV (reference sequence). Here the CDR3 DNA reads TGTGCCAGCGCCGGGGACAGGTCAAATACGCAGTATTTT. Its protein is CASAGDRSNTQYF.

The CDR3 sequence: CASSSRGLHGYTF. In DNA, the CDR3 is TGTGCCAGCTCGTCCAGGGGCTTACATGGCTACACCTTC. The chain is built from TRBV18 and TRBJ1-2; D possibly corresponds to TRBD1 (6 bases). V was clipped by 6 bases and J by 6 bases, with 14 bases between them. The CDR3 spans 13 residues. CDR1 KGHSH and CDR2 LQKENI come from the germline V gene.

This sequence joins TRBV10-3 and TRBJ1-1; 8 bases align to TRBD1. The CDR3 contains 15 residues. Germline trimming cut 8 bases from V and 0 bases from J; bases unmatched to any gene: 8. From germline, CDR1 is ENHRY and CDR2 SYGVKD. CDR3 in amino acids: CAIRGSGQVNTEAFF. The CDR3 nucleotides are TGTGCCATCCGAGGATCGGGACAGGTGAACACTGAAGCTTTCTTT.

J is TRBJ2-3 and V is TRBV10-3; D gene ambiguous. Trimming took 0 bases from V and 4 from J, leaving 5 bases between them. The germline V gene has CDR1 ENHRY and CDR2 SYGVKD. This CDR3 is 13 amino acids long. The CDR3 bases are TGTGCCATCAGTGAGTCCCCCGCAGATACGCAGTATTTT. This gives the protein CAISESPADTQYF.

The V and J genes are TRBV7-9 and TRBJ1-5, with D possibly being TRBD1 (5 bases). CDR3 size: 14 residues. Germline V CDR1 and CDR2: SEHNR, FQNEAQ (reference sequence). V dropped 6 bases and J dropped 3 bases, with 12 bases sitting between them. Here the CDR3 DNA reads TGTGCCAGCAGTATCACAGGCGACAATCAGCCCCAGCATTTT. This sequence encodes CASSITGDNQPQHF.

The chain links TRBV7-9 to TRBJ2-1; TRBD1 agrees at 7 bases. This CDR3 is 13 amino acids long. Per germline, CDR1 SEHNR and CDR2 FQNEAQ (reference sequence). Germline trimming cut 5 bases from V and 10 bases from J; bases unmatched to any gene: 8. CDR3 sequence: CASSPGQVGEQFF. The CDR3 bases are TGTGCCAGCAGCCCCGGACAGGTGGGAGAGCAGTTCTTC.

This chain's CDR3 is CASSNLAGGPRELFF. CDR3 nucleotides: TGTGCCAGCAGTAACTTAGCGGGGGGGCCCAGGGAGCTGTTTTTT. The chain couples TRBV2 to TRBJ2-2, with TRBD2 matching over 11 bases. Germline assignment: CDR1 SNHLY and CDR2 FYNNEI. The CDR3 has 15 amino acids. Trimming took 5 bases from V and 9 from J; bases not matched to a gene: 8.

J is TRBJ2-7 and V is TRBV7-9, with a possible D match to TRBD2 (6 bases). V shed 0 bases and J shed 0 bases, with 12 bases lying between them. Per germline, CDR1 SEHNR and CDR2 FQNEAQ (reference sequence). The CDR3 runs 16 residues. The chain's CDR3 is CASSLAAGLSSYEQYF. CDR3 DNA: TGTGCCAGCAGCTTAGCTGCGGGATTAAGCTCCTACGAGCAGTACTTC.

The CDR3 loop reads CASTRQATNEKLFF. The CDR3 region has the DNA TGTGCCAGCACCCGACAGGCAACTAATGAAAAACTGTTTTTT. The chain is built from TRBV2 and TRBJ1-4; tentative D call: TRBD1 (6 bases). Trimming stripped 7 bases from V and 0 bases from J, with 9 bases between. This CDR3 region has 14 residues. The germline CDR1 and CDR2 sequences are SNHLY and FYNNEI. Filled out from reference TRBV2 and TRBJ1-4, the complete variable domain reads EPEVTQTPSHQVTQMGQEVILRCVPISNHLYFYWYRQILGQKVEFLVSFYNNEISEKSEIFDDQFSVERPDGSNFTLKIRSTKLEDSAMYFCASTRQATNEKLFFGSGTQLSVL.

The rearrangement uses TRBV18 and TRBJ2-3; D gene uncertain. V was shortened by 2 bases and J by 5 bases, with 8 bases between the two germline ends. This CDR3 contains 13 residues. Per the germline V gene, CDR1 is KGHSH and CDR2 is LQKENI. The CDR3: CASSPEQLDTQYF. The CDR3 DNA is TGTGCCAGCTCACCAGAACAGTTAGATACGCAGTATTTT.

The CDR3 coding sequence is TGTGCCAGCAGTTCGGACAGGGGCGGAAACACCATATATTTT. Its translation: CASSSDRGGNTIYF. The V gene is TRBV6-5, the J gene TRBJ1-3; 9 bases are shared with TRBD1. Trimming removed 4 bases from V and 4 bases from J; junction bases left unmatched: 2. The CDR3 extends over 14 amino acids. Germline V gives CDR1 MNHEY, CDR2 SVGAGI.